This T cell receptor beta chain appears in the sequencing data of a study of blood T cell repertoires in COVID-19. Study background: PBMCs, B-cell-depleted T cells, or T cells were the source of the cDNA or gDNA that made up the material.

Seattle's cohort entered during active infection and was followed longitudinally. Trimming stripped 4 bases from V and 1 base from J, with 16 bases between. The germline gives CDR1 SGHRS, CDR2 YFSETQ. The CDR3 extends over 16 amino acids. Original processing notes: Estimates of nucleated cell counts were drawn from the amplification of reference gene primers. Sequencing used immunoSEQ multiplex PCR; TCRdb keeps in-frame clones, though not all of them. That table is the source of V, J and clone size, and D and trimming were worked out from the DNA. The profile shows 140,000 to 150,000 clones, around 85% of them singletons.

This sequence was found in a woman aged 55-69 years with COVID-19, enrolled during active disease. The sequencing sample was made of peripheral blood. The chain has TRBV5-1 and TRBJ2-3, with a tentative D call TRBD2 (5 bases). Here the CDR3 DNA reads TGCGCCAGCAGCCTGTCGGGGTTGGGAGGCACAGATACGCAGTATTTT. It yields the protein CASSLSGLGGTDTQYF.